The sequence of this T cell receptor (beta chain) was determined in a study of blood T cells in healthy people across ages. The study's findings and limits: PBMC samples, being unsorted, prevented any conclusive comparison of naive and antigen-experienced cells. Per million T cells, TCR beta diversity dropped about linearly as age rose.

Healthy Caucasian individuals from Russia aged roughly 6 to 100 were enrolled as donors. Every sample gave at least 5.5 micrograms of total RNA when it was extracted. A second PCR, run for roughly 7 to 11 cycles, used a sample-barcoded 5' primer plus a J-beta primer mix. TCRdb re-derived calls from the 5' RACE reads in MiXCR, one entry per CDR3 protein. In the table there are roughly 800,000 distinct CDR3 sequences, more than 45% of which are singletons. This clonotype showed up just a few times. What it binds is not known. Germline assignment: CDR1 PRHDT and CDR2 FYEKMQ (reference sequence). CDR3 length: 14 amino acids. Losses at the gene ends were 3 bases for V and 13 bases for J; bases not matched to a gene: 8.

The source is a man aged 25 to 45 in good health. The chain uses TRBV13 and TRBJ2-1, with 11 bases lining up with TRBD2. Sequenced sample: blood. The CDR3 nucleotides read TGTGCCAGCAGCTTTCGACTAGCGGGACTTATACAGTTCTTC. Translation: CASSFRLAGLIQFF.